This TCR beta chain was observed in a study of blood T cell repertoires in COVID-19. This clone was observed a few times. Authors' methods: Researchers report that nucleated cell counts were estimated from reference gene primer amplification. Here immunoSEQ multiplex PCR was the method, and the copy in TCRdb shows in-frame clones only, minus some. The V and J calls and clone size come from that table; D and trimming were worked out from the DNA. Of 120,000 or so clones listed, more than 75% were seen once; the top ten hold about 3%. Sequencing was performed on peripheral blood. This TCR came from a woman aged 45-59 years with acute or convalescent COVID-19.

The chain's CDR3 is CSVELDRVGNEQFF. Here the CDR3 DNA reads TGCAGCGTTGAACTGGACAGGGTTGGCAATGAGCAGTTCTTC. The V gene is TRBV29-1, the J gene TRBJ2-1; 8 nucleotides match TRBD1. Germline lookup yields CDR1 SQVTM and CDR2 ANQGSEA. The J segment lost 6 bases and the V segment lost 2 bases, leaving 6 bases of the junction unmatched. The CDR3 has 14 residues.